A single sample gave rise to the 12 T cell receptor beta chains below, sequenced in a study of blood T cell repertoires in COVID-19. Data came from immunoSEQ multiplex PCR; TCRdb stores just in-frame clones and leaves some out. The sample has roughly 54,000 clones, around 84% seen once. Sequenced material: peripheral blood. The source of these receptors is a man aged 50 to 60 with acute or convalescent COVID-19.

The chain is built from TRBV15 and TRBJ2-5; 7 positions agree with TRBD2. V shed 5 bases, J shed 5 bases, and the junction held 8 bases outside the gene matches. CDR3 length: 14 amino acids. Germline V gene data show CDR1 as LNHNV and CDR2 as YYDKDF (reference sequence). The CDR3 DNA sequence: TGTGCCACCAGCTTGCGCGGGGGATCGGAGACCCAGTACTTC. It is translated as CATSLRGGSETQYF.

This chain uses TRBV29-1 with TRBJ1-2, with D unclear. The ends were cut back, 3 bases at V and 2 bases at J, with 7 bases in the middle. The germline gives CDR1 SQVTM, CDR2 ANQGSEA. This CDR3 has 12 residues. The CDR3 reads CSVDPQNYGYTF. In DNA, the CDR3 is TGCAGCGTTGATCCCCAGAACTATGGCTACACCTTC.

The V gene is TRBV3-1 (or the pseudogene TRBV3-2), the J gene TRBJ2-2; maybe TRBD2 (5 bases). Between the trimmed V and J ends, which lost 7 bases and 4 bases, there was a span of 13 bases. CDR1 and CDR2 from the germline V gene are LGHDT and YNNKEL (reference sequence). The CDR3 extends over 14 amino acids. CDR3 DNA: TGTGCCAGCACGCCAACTAGTCCCACCGGGGAGCTGTTTTTT. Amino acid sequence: CASTPTSPTGELFF.

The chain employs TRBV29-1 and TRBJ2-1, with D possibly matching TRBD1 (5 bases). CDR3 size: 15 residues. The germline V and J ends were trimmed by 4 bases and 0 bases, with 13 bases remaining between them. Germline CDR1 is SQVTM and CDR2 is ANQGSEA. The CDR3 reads CSVAVGPSSYNEQFF. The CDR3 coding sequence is TGCAGCGTTGCGGTGGGGCCTAGCTCCTACAATGAGCAGTTCTTC.

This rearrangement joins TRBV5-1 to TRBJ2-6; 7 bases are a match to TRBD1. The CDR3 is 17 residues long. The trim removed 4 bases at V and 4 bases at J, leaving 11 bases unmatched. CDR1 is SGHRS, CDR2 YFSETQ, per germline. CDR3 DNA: TGCGCCAGCAGCCTCCACCGACAGGGAGCAGGGGCCAACGTCCTGACTTTC. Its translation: CASSLHRQGAGANVLTF.

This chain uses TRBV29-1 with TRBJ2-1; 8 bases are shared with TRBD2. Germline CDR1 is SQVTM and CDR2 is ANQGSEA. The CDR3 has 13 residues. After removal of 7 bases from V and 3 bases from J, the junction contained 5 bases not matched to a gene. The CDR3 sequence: CSAPGLGYNEQFF. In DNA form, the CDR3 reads TGCAGCGCCCCGGGACTAGGCTACAATGAGCAGTTCTTC.

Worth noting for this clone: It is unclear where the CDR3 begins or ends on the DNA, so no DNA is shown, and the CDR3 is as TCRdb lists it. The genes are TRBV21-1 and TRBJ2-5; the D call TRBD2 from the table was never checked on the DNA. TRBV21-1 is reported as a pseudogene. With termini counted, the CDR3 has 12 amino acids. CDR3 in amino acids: CAGTVAGGTQYF.

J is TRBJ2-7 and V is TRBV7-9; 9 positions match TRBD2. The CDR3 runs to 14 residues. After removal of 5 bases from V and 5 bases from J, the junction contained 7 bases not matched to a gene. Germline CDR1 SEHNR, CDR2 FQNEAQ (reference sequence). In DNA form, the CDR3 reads TGTGCCAGCAGCCCTCCGCGGGGGGGGAACGAGCAGTACTTC. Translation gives CASSPPRGGNEQYF.

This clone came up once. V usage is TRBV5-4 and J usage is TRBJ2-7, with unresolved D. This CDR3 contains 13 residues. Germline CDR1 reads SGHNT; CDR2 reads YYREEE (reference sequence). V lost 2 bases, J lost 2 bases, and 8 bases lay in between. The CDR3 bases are TGTGCCAGCAGCTTCGGCGGAACCTACGAGCAGTACTTC. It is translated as CASSFGGTYEQYF.

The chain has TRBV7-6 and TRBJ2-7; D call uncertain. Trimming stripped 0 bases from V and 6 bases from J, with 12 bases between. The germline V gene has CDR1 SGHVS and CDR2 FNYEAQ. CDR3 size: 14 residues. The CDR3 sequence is CASSLARNLGEQYF. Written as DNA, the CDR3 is TGTGCCAGCAGCTTAGCGCGTAACCTCGGCGAGCAGTACTTC.

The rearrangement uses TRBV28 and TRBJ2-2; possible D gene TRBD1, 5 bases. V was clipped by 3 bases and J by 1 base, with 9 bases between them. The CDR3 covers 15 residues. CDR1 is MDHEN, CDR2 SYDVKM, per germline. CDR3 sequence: CASSFNRKNTGELFF. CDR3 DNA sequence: TGTGCCAGCAGTTTTAACAGGAAGAACACCGGGGAGCTGTTTTTT.

The CDR3 nucleotides read TGTGCCAGCAGCTTATATGGGACAGGGGGCCGGACTGAAGCTTTCTTT. Protein sequence: CASSLYGTGGRTEAFF. J is TRBJ1-1 and V is TRBV7-3; TRBD1 aligns across 12 bases. Germline V CDR1 and CDR2: SGHTA, FQGTGA. The CDR3 extends over 16 amino acids. V shed 2 bases and J 5 bases; nucleotides not matched to a gene: 6.